The 6 T cell receptor beta chains in this list originate from one sample, sequenced in a study of T-cell memory formation after mild COVID-19. TCRdb called the 5' RACE reads again in MiXCR, with one record for every CDR3 protein. The data hold about 350,000 distinct CDR3 sequences, with about 13% observed a single time. The source material was PBMCs or a T cell subset sorted from them (not recorded which). All receptors come from a man aged 18-30 years who had mild COVID-19 (a few samples of this study predate the infection). Cell type and time point are not known.

In its sample, this clonotype was seen many times. The CDR3 nucleotides read TGCGCCAGCAGCTCCGGGGGGCCCCTAAACATTCAGTACTTC. This sequence encodes CASSSGGPLNIQYF. V usage is TRBV5-1 and J usage is TRBJ2-4; a weak D match, TRBD2 (7 bases). The CDR3 spans 14 residues. The V and J ends lost 3 bases and 6 bases respectively, with 13 bases between them. The germline gives CDR1 SGHRS, CDR2 YFSETQ.

This clonotype was recorded a few times. The chain uses TRBV5-4 and TRBJ2-1; 9 bases map to TRBD2. From germline, CDR1 is SGHNT and CDR2 YYREEE (reference sequence). With V trimmed by 4 bases and J by 0 bases, 5 bases remained unmatched. There are 16 residues in the CDR3. The CDR3 is CASSLAGLYSYNEQFF. The CDR3 DNA reads as TGTGCCAGCAGCCTAGCGGGACTTTACTCCTACAATGAGCAGTTCTTC.

This clonotype showed up just a few times. V gene TRBV29-1 combines with J gene TRBJ2-2, with TRBD2 identical over 9 bases. CDR3 length: 14 amino acids. With 5 bases clipped from V and 3 bases from J, the junction kept 4 bases outside the gene matches. In germline, CDR1 is SQVTM, CDR2 ANQGSEA. The CDR3 bases are TGCAGCGTTCAGCGGGGGGAAGACACCGGGGAGCTGTTTTTT. It translates to CSVQRGEDTGELFF.

This clonotype was counted a few times. This chain connects TRBV6-6 to TRBJ2-7; a possible D gene is TRBD1 (7 bases). Trimming pared 4 bases from V and 1 base from J, leaving 14 bases between. From germline, CDR1 is MNHNY and CDR2 SVGAGI (reference sequence). The CDR3 runs 15 residues. The CDR3 loop is CASSWRRGASYEQYV. CDR3 nucleotide sequence: TGTGCCAGCAGTTGGCGCAGGGGGGCATCCTACGAGCAGTACGTC.

This clonotype was seen only a few times. The chain carries TRBV6-1 and TRBJ2-7; a possible D gene is TRBD1 (6 bases). The CDR3 runs 14 residues. From germline, CDR1 is MNHNS and CDR2 SASEGT. The ends were cut back, 3 bases at V and 2 bases at J, with 11 bases in the middle. CDR3 sequence reads: CASSESRGPYEQYV. CDR3 coding DNA: TGTGCCAGCAGTGAGAGCAGGGGACCCTACGAGCAGTACGTC.

The sample holds a few counts of this clonotype. The gene calls are TRBV12-3 or TRBV12-4 and TRBJ1-1; D is unresolved. The V gene lost 3 bases and the J gene lost 3 bases, with 17 bases spanning the gap. The CDR3 totals 16 residues. CDR3 sequence: CASSFARREMHTEAFF. DNA for the CDR3: TGTGCCAGCAGTTTCGCTAGGCGGGAAATGCACACTGAAGCTTTCTTT.